These T cell receptor beta chains were read from a single sample in a study of siplizumab effects on memory and regulatory T cells. Produced via immunoSEQ multiplex PCR; TCRdb's table is partial and in-frame only. The repertoire holds tens of thousands of clones, with roughly 96% as singletons. Sequencing was done on a sample of naive CD4+ T cells sorted from blood. These receptors all stem from a human donor in good health. Each CDR3 is given with its conserved first and last residue. Each record gives: J gene, V gene, D gene, clone size, CDR3 DNA, CDR3 protein. The D gene is left open where the match is weak. Size is stated for part of the rows, as once, few or many counts, or as a class when the clone is expanded.

TRBJ2-3	TRBV7-2	-	-	TGTGCCAGCAGCTTAGCCCTAGCTGATACGCAGTATTTT	CASSLALADTQYF
TRBJ2-4	TRBV4-3	-	-	TGCGCCAGCAGCCCGGGACACAAAAACATTCAGTACTTC	CASSPGHKNIQYF
TRBJ2-1	TRBV10-3	-	-	TGTGCCATCAGTGAGTCGTTCAGGGGTAGCAACGCCTACAATGAGCAGTTCTTC	CAISESFRGSNAYNEQFF
TRBJ1-5	TRBV25-1	-	-	TGTGCCAGCAGTGATATGTTGACCCGACTGCATTTT	CASSDMLTRLHF
TRBJ1-1	TRBV6-5	TRBD1	-	TGTGCCAGCAGGCAGGACAGGGTCAACACTGAAGCTTTCTTT	CASRQDRVNTEAFF
TRBJ2-5	TRBV13	TRBD2	once	TGTGCCAGCAGCTTACCGCGGGGGTATCCCAAGCAGACCCAGTACTTC	CASSLPRGYPKQTQYF
TRBJ2-5	TRBV25-1	-	-	TGTGCCAGCGGGACCGCGCGGAGGGAGACCCAGTACTTC	CASGTARRETQYF
TRBJ2-3	TRBV4-1	TRBD1	-	TGCGCCAGCAGTACGTCAGGACAGGCAATCCCAGATACGCAGTATTTT	CASSTSGQAIPDTQYF
TRBJ1-2	TRBV6-6	-	-	TGTGCCAGCAGTTACTCGGATAGCCTACACACCTTC	CASSYSDSLHTF
TRBJ1-1	TRBV30	TRBD1	-	TGTGCCTGGGGGGACAGGGTCGCTGAAGCTTTCTTT	CAWGDRVAEAFF
TRBJ2-5	TRBV7-2	-	once	TGTGCCAGCAGCTTACTGGGGGAGACCCAGTACTTC	CASSLLGETQYF
TRBJ2-2	TRBV28	-	-	TGTGCCAGCAGTGGCACAGGGAAGGGCACCGGGGAGCTGTTTTTT	CASSGTGKGTGELFF
TRBJ2-5	TRBV11-2	TRBD1	-	TGTGCCAGCAGCTGGGACAGACAAGAGACCCAGTACTTC	CASSWDRQETQYF
TRBJ1-2	TRBV4-1	TRBD1	-	TGCGCCAGCGCCAGGGGACGCAGGGGGAATGGCTACACCTTC	CASARGRRGNGYTF
TRBJ2-2	TRBV7-3	-	-	TGTGCCAGCAGCCGGGACGGGGACACCGGGGAGCTGTTTTTT	CASSRDGDTGELFF
TRBJ2-3	TRBV5-5	-	-	TGTGCCAGCAGCTTGGCCGGGGCCCTCACAGATACGCAGTATTTT	CASSLAGALTDTQYF
TRBJ2-5	TRBV7-7	TRBD2	-	TGTGCCAGCAGCCCACCCCCCGGGACTAGCGGGGCAGAGACCCAGTACTTC	CASSPPPGTSGAETQYF
TRBJ1-6	TRBV7-2	-	-	TGTGCCAGCAGCTTAGCTACCGCGGCCACACGGGGCTCACCCCTCCACTTT	CASSLATAATRGSPLHF
TRBJ1-3	TRBV18	-	-	TGTGCCAGCTCCCCGACCACCAGCTCTGGAAACACCATATATTTT	CASSPTTSSGNTIYF
TRBJ2-5	TRBV9	TRBD2	-	TGTGCCAGCAGCCTAACGGGGGGTTCAAGGGAGACCCAGTACTTC	CASSLTGGSRETQYF
TRBJ2-5	TRBV29-1	-	once	TGCAGCGTTGAACAGGCAGAGACCCAGTACTTC	CSVEQAETQYF
TRBJ2-3	TRBV27	TRBD1	-	TGTGCCAGCAGCCGGACAGGCGGCACAGATACGCAGTATTTT	CASSRTGGTDTQYF